These 30 T cell receptor beta chains were sequenced from one sample in a study of Ad26.COV2.S vaccination and SARS-CoV-2 variants. Treatment specified: some 19 received Ad26.COV2.S at low or high dose, single or two shots; about 5 received placebo; per-sample allocation not given. Samples analyzed were those drawn on day 63 after the first vaccine or placebo injection. TCRdb keeps only in-frame clones here, not all; method: immunoSEQ multiplex PCR. The repertoire holds 300,000 to 400,000 clones, with roughly 89% as singletons. Specimen: peripheral blood, collected in a trial of Ad26.COV2.S vaccine versus placebo. All receptors come from a person aged 18 to 65 who received the Ad26.COV2.S COVID-19 vaccine or a placebo.

The CDR3 reads CASSFSQPPQQGRGGYTF. The CDR3 DNA is TGTGCCAGCAGTTTTTCCCAACCACCACAACAGGGGAGAGGAGGCTACACCTTC. The V gene is TRBV28, the J gene TRBJ1-2, with 7 positions matching TRBD1. This CDR3 has 18 amino acids. Germline CDR1 MDHEN, CDR2 SYDVKM. The V segment lost 3 bases and the J segment 8 bases; nucleotides outside the gene matches: 21.

A word on this clone: Other DNA sequences from this sample encode an identical CDR3 as well. The V and J genes are TRBV5-6 and TRBJ1-5; D gene uncertain. V was cut by 1 base and J by 4 bases, with 9 bases left in between. Per the germline V gene, CDR1 is SGHDT and CDR2 is YYEEEE. The CDR3 is made up of 14 amino acids. CDR3 region: CASSLRGSNQPQHF. The CDR3 DNA sequence: TGTGCCAGCAGCTTGCGCGGTAGTAATCAGCCCCAGCATTTT.

The chain uses TRBV12-5 and TRBJ2-3; 9 bases align to TRBD2. The germline CDR1 and CDR2 sequences are LGHNT and FRNRAP. The CDR3 has 17 amino acids. Trimming at V came to 10 bases and at J to 3 bases, leaving 17 bases not matched to a gene. The chain's CDR3 is CAILIWAGGLRTDTQYF. The CDR3 DNA sequence: TGTGCTATTCTCATCTGGGCGGGGGGGCTGAGGACAGATACGCAGTATTTT.

This sequence joins TRBV4-3 and TRBJ2-7; 13 bases map to TRBD2. V lost 2 bases and J lost 0; bases outside the gene matches: 10. The CDR3 has 19 residues. Germline V gene data show CDR1 as LGHNA and CDR2 as YSLEER. In DNA form, the CDR3 reads TGCGCCAGCAGCCAATCCAACTGGGGGACTAGCGGGGTCTCCTACGAGCAGTACTTC. Translated: CASSQSNWGTSGVSYEQYF.

The gene calls are TRBV5-1 and TRBJ2-5, with 15 bases fitting TRBD2. The CDR3 runs 15 residues. Germline CDR1 is SGHRS and CDR2 is YFSETQ. Germline trimming cut 5 bases from V and 11 bases from J; bases unmatched to any gene: 10. DNA for the CDR3: TGCGCCAGCAGTCCGCCGGGACTAGCGGGAGGATCTCAGTACTTC. Amino acid sequence: CASSPPGLAGGSQYF.

This rearrangement joins TRBV6-2 or TRBV6-3 to TRBJ2-7; D tentatively fits TRBD1 or TRBD2 (6 bases each). Germline V gives CDR1 MNHEY, CDR2 SVGEGT. The ends were cut back, 5 bases at V and 0 bases at J, with 14 bases in the middle. The length of the CDR3 is 15 residues. The CDR3 reads CASSQRGALSYEQYF. CDR3 sequence (DNA): TGTGCCAGCAGTCAGAGGGGGGCTCTCTCCTACGAGCAGTACTTC.

The V and J genes are TRBV2 and TRBJ2-1; possibly TRBD2 for D (6 bases). The CDR3 extends over 11 amino acids. CDR1 is SNHLY, CDR2 FYNNEI, per germline. Between the trimmed V and J ends, which lost 6 bases and 7 bases, there was a span of 7 bases. The CDR3: CASREGNEQFF. The CDR3, as DNA: TGTGCCAGCAGGGAGGGTAATGAGCAGTTCTTC. Variable domain in full (rest from reference TRBV2 and TRBJ2-1): EPEVTQTPSHQVTQMGQEVILRCVPISNHLYFYWYRQILGQKVEFLVSFYNNEISEKSEIFDDQFSVERPDGSNFTLKIRSTKLEDSAMYFCASREGNEQFFGPGTRLTVL.

The chain links TRBV10-2 to TRBJ2-2, with 15 bases matching TRBD2. Trimming cost V 6 bases and J 5 bases; bases outside gene matches: 1. The germline V gene encodes CDR1 WSHSY and CDR2 SAAADI. The CDR3 runs 15 residues. CDR3 nucleotides: TGCGCCAGCAGGGGACTAGCGGGAGGTACCGGGGAGCTGTTTTTT. It specifies CASRGLAGGTGELFF.

The rearrangement uses TRBV4-1 and TRBJ1-3; D not certain. V gave up 0 bases and J gave up 0 bases, with 15 bases separating them. Germline V gene lookup returns CDR1 MGHRA and CDR2 YSYEKL. This CDR3 contains 18 residues. The DNA for the CDR3 is TGCGCCAGCAGCCAAGATAAACGTAGTGACGGCTCTGGAAACACCATATATTTT. This translates into CASSQDKRSDGSGNTIYF.

The chain uses TRBV9 and TRBJ1-5; D possibly corresponds to TRBD1 (6 bases). The CDR3 sequence is 14 residues long. Germline assignment: CDR1 SGDLS and CDR2 YYNGEE. V lost 0 bases and J 7 bases, leaving 11 bases between the germline ends. CDR3 coding DNA: TGTGCCAGCAGCGTAGCAGGGGAAGGACAGCCCCAGCATTTT. This gives the protein CASSVAGEGQPQHF.

The V and J genes are TRBV28 and TRBJ1-1, with TRBD1 as a possible D gene (6 bases). This CDR3 has 12 residues. The V gene's germline CDR1 is MDHEN and CDR2 SYDVKM. V lost 6 bases and J 1 base, leaving 6 bases between the germline ends. CDR3 nucleotide sequence: TGTGCCAGCAGACAGGGGAACACTGAAGCTTTCTTT. Translated: CASRQGNTEAFF.

J is TRBJ2-6 and V is TRBV10-3; the D call may be TRBD1 or TRBD2 (5 bases each). Germline-derived CDR1 and CDR2 are ENHRY and SYGVKD. V lost 6 bases and J 0 bases, leaving 12 bases between the germline ends. The CDR3 extends over 16 amino acids. In nucleotides, the CDR3 is TGTGCCATCAGGGCCGGGACCGGCTCTGGGGCCAACGTCCTGACTTTC. Translation: CAIRAGTGSGANVLTF.

This chain links TRBV11-2 with TRBJ2-1, with D possibly called TRBD1 or TRBD2 (5 bases each). The CDR3 consists of 13 residues. V lost 3 bases and J lost 8, with 11 bases in between. Germline CDR1 is SGHAT and CDR2 is FQNNGV. In DNA form, the CDR3 reads TGTGCCAGCAGCTTCGTCCGGGGCCATGAGCAGTTCTTC. Translating gives CASSFVRGHEQFF.

The chain couples TRBV19 to TRBJ2-1; D gene unclear. Germline V lookup: CDR1 LNHDA, CDR2 SQIVND (reference sequence). The CDR3 runs 15 residues. Deletions cut 5 bases from V and 0 bases from J, with 11 bases between. The CDR3 coding sequence is TGTGCCAGTAGTCCAGACGCGAGCTCCTACAATGAGCAGTTCTTC. Translated: CASSPDASSYNEQFF.

The chain carries TRBV27 and TRBJ1-4, with D possibly matching TRBD1 (5 bases). With 3 bases removed from V and 0 bases from J, the gap between germline ends came to 8 bases. This CDR3 contains 15 residues. CDR1 is MNHEY, CDR2 SMNVEV, per germline (reference sequence). In nucleotides, the CDR3 is TGTGCCAGCAGTTTGCAGGGACCAACTAATGAAAAACTGTTTTTT. As protein: CASSLQGPTNEKLFF.

The chain employs TRBV5-1 and TRBJ2-3; D not certain. The CDR3 extends over 12 amino acids. Germline CDR1 and CDR2: SGHRS and YFSETQ. With 4 bases removed from V and 3 bases from J, the gap between germline ends came to 6 bases. CDR3 sequence: CASSPNTDTQYF. The CDR3 DNA follows: TGCGCCAGCAGCCCCAATACAGATACGCAGTATTTT.

The chain has TRBV18 and TRBJ1-6; no reliable D call. The length of the CDR3 is 14 residues. CDR1 and CDR2 from the germline V gene are KGHSH and LQKENI. V was clipped by 2 bases and J by 8 bases, with 10 bases between them. The CDR3 is CASSPTARDSPLHF. The CDR3, as DNA: TGTGCCAGCTCACCAACCGCTAGGGATTCACCCCTCCACTTT.

The chain combines TRBV5-1 with TRBJ1-5, with D unresolved. Germline V gene sequence: CDR1 SGHRS, CDR2 YFSETQ. The CDR3 has 14 residues. With 0 bases removed from V and 4 bases from J, the gap between germline ends came to 8 bases. The CDR3 bases are TGCGCCAGCAGCTTGGGAGGGTTAAATCAGCCCCAGCATTTT. Translated, it gives CASSLGGLNQPQHF.

The V call is TRBV5-8, the J call TRBJ2-1, with a tentative D call TRBD1 (5 bases). V dropped 4 bases and J dropped 10 bases, with 15 bases sitting between them. From germline, CDR1 is SGHTS and CDR2 YDEGEE. The CDR3 spans 13 residues. CDR3 sequence: CASSPSPGWEQFF. Here the CDR3 DNA reads TGTGCCAGCAGCCCTTCCCCAGGGTGGGAGCAGTTCTTC.

Turning to this clone: At the DNA level, this CDR3 is encoded by other sequences in the same sample as well. This chain connects TRBV2 to TRBJ2-1, with 8 bases lining up with TRBD2. The V segment lost 3 bases and the J segment 2 bases; nucleotides outside the gene matches: 3. Germline V CDR1 and CDR2: SNHLY, FYNNEI. The CDR3 covers 15 residues. In DNA, the CDR3 is TGTGCCAGCAGTGAGCTAGCGGGTACCTACAATGAGCAGTTCTTC. Translating it yields CASSELAGTYNEQFF.

The J gene is TRBJ2-7, the V gene TRBV10-1; D is possibly TRBD1 (6 bases). The CDR3 consists of 13 residues. The germline gives CDR1 WNHNN, CDR2 SYGVQD (reference sequence). V was pared by 4 bases and J by 6 bases, with 13 bases between. CDR3 sequence (DNA): TGCGCCAGCAGTGGCCACAGGGTTGGCGAGCAGTACTTC. This codes for CASSGHRVGEQYF.

The DNA for the CDR3 is TGTGCCAGCAGTTTAGGGCGGGAATACAATGAGCAGTTCTTC. It encodes CASSLGREYNEQFF. This chain connects TRBV27 to TRBJ2-1; D is possibly TRBD2 (6 bases). The CDR3 length is 14 residues. Trimming took off 2 bases at V and 4 bases at J, with 9 bases between the two ends. Germline-derived CDR1 and CDR2 are MNHEY and SMNVEV (reference sequence).

This clone was found a few times. The chain couples TRBV19 to TRBJ1-6; D perhaps matches TRBD1 (6 bases). Germline V gene lookup returns CDR1 LNHDA and CDR2 SQIVND (reference sequence). Trimming left V 7 bases short and J 8 bases short, with 12 bases between. The CDR3 is 13 residues long. The CDR3 is CASNYKGDSPLHF. In DNA, the CDR3 is TGTGCCAGTAATTATAAGGGGGATTCACCCCTCCACTTT.

The chain is built from TRBV9 and TRBJ2-1; 8 bases map to TRBD2. Germline-derived CDR1 and CDR2 are SGDLS and YYNGEE. The junction had 16 bases not matched to a gene; V was cut back by 0 bases and J by 5 bases. The CDR3 covers 19 residues. The CDR3 is CASSVAGGDNEGPDNEQFF. Here the CDR3 DNA reads TGTGCCAGCAGCGTAGCGGGGGGGGACAATGAAGGGCCAGACAATGAGCAGTTCTTC.

This CDR3 reads CASSLDGGNSYEQYF. In nucleotides, the CDR3 is TGCGCCAGCAGCTTGGATGGGGGCAACTCCTACGAGCAGTACTTC. This rearrangement joins TRBV5-1 to TRBJ2-7; TRBD1 is a possible D gene (6 bases). There are 15 residues in the CDR3. Per germline, CDR1 SGHRS and CDR2 YFSETQ. Trimming cost V 0 bases and J 0 bases, with 10 bases left between them.

The chain joins TRBV4-3 to TRBJ2-2, with D perhaps TRBD1 (5 bases). This CDR3 spans 16 amino acids. V dropped 0 bases and J dropped 3 bases, with 11 bases sitting between them. The V gene's germline CDR1 is LGHNA and CDR2 YSLEER. In DNA, the CDR3 is TGCGCCAGCAGCCAAGAGGCACAGGCACACACCGGGGAGCTGTTTTTT. Translated: CASSQEAQAHTGELFF.

The chain joins TRBV7-9 to TRBJ1-2; D perhaps matches TRBD1 (5 bases). The CDR3 has 13 amino acids. V was cut by 5 bases and J by 5 bases, with 12 bases left in between. Germline CDR1 reads SEHNR; CDR2 reads FQNEAQ (reference sequence). This CDR3 reads CASSREGLYGYTF. DNA for the CDR3: TGTGCCAGCAGCAGGGAGGGGCTATATGGCTACACCTTC. Combining the CDR3 with reference TRBV7-9 and TRBJ1-2 gives the whole variable domain DTGVSQNPRHKITKRGQNVTFRCDPISEHNRLYWYRQTLGQGPEFLTYFQNEAQLEKSRLLSDRFSAERPKGSFSTLEIQRTEQGDSAMYLCASSREGLYGYTFGSGTRLTVV.

The chain combines TRBV5-6 with TRBJ1-3; D gene uncertain. With 2 bases removed from V and 1 base from J, the gap between germline ends came to 4 bases. Per germline, CDR1 SGHDT and CDR2 YYEEEE. This CDR3 has 13 amino acids. CDR3: CASSFDSGNTIYF. As DNA, the CDR3 is TGTGCCAGCAGCTTCGATTCTGGAAACACCATATATTTT.

This clone was observed a handful of times. This chain uses TRBV7-9 with TRBJ2-2; D gene unclear. V lost 3 bases to trimming and J lost 5 bases, with 16 bases between them. Germline V gene lookup returns CDR1 SEHNR and CDR2 FQNEAQ (reference sequence). The CDR3 covers 16 residues. CDR3: CASSLRSTVGTGELFF. The CDR3 nucleotides read TGTGCCAGCAGCTTGCGCTCCACCGTGGGAACCGGGGAGCTGTTTTTT.

The chain employs TRBV9 and TRBJ1-4; 8 bases are shared with TRBD1. Looked up from germline, CDR1 is SGDLS and CDR2 is YYNGEE. V lost 0 bases to trimming and J lost 7 bases; unmatched junction nucleotides: 14. The CDR3 contains 18 residues. CDR3 residues: CASSVGVGETGAVEKLFF. The CDR3 DNA reads as TGTGCCAGCAGCGTAGGTGTTGGAGAGACAGGGGCGGTTGAAAAACTGTTTTTT.